The clone carrying this TCR beta chain was recorded only once. Its matching antigen is unknown. The table came from immunoSEQ multiplex PCR; TCRdb's copy has only in-frame clones and leaves some out. The sample includes approximately 65,000 clones, approximately 83% of them seen just once. The data stem from a study of T cell responses to AZD1222 COVID-19 vaccine. Per germline, CDR1 LGHNA and CDR2 YSLEER. J gave up 5 bases and V 0 bases, and 5 bases lay outside the gene matches. This CDR3 is 15 amino acids long. Study-level findings and limits: There were mostly white British donors and more females than males, and clonal diversity was possibly underestimated.

The TCR originated in an adult in good health. This chain connects TRBV4-3 to TRBJ2-7; 9 nucleotides align to TRBD1. This specimen consisted of peripheral blood, obtained on day 0 of AZD1222 vaccination. The CDR3 loop is CASSQDQGQGHEQYF. Written as DNA, the CDR3 is TGCGCCAGCAGCCAAGATCAGGGACAGGGACACGAGCAGTACTTC.